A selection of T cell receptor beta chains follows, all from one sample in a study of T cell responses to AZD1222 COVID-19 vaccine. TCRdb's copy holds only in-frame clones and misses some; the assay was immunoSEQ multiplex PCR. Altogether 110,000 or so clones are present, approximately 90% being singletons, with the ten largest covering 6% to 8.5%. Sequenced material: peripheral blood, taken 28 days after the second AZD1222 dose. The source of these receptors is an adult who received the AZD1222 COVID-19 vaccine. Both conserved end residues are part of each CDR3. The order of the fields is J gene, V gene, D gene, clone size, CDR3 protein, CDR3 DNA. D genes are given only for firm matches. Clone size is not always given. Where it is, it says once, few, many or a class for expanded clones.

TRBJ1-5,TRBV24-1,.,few,CATSTTGSNQPQHF,TGTGCCACCAGTACTACAGGGAGCAATCAGCCCCAGCATTTT
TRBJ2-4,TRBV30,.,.,CAWADGRGGDIQYF,TGTGCCTGGGCTGACGGGCGAGGAGGGGACATTCAGTACTTC
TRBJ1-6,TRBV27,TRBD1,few,CASSLGTDYNSPLHF,TGTGCCAGCAGTTTAGGGACAGATTATAATTCACCCCTCCACTTT
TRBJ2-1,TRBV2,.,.,CASSVSRGEYNEQFF,TGTGCCAGCAGTGTATCTAGGGGGGAGTACAATGAGCAGTTCTTC
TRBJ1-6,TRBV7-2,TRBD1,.,CASSTDGTGGRALHF,TGTGCCAGCAGCACAGATGGGACAGGGGGCAGGGCCCTCCACTTT
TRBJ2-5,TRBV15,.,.,CATSNREGTQYF,TGTGCCACCAGCAACAGGGAGGGGACCCAGTACTTC
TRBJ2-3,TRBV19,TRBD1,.,CASRTTGGYGTDTQYF,TGTGCCAGTAGGACGACAGGGGGCTACGGCACAGATACGCAGTATTTT
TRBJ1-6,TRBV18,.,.,CASSPPGLNSPLHF,TGTGCCAGCTCACCACCGGGCCTTAATTCACCCCTCCACTTT
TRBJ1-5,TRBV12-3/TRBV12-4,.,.,CASSLSLFQPQHF,TGTGCCAGCAGTTTATCCCTATTCCAGCCCCAGCATTTT
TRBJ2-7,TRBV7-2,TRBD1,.,CASSLGGGIIYEQYF,TGTGCCAGCAGCTTAGGAGGGGGCATAATTTACGAGCAGTACTTC
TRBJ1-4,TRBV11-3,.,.,CASSLEVGGSTNEKLFF,TGTGCCAGCAGCTTAGAGGTCGGCGGTTCAACTAATGAAAAACTGTTTTTT
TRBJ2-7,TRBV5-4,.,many,CASSLGGATYEQYF,TGTGCCAGCAGCTTGGGAGGGGCTACCTACGAGCAGTACTTC
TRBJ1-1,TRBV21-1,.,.,CASILLGGARVDTEAFF,TGTGCCAGCATCCTGTTAGGGGGGGCCCGGGTGGACACTGAAGCTTTCTTT
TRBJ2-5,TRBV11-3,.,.,CASSVRQTQYF,TGTGCCAGCAGCGTCCGTCAGACCCAGTACTTC
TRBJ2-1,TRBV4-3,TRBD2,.,CASSQEKTSGRRGINNEQFF,TGCGCCAGCAGCCAAGAAAAGACTAGCGGGAGACGGGGAATCAACAATGAGCAGTTCTTC
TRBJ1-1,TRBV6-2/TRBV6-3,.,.,CASSYPPGNTEAFF,TGTGCCAGCAGTTACCCTCCGGGGAACACTGAAGCTTTCTTT
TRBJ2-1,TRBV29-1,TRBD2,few,CSVQRGASYNEQFF,TGCAGCGTTCAGCGGGGGGCCTCCTACAATGAGCAGTTCTTC
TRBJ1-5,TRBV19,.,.,CASSIPPQNSPRGHYSNQPQHF,TGTGCCAGTAGTATACCCCCTCAGAACAGCCCACGTGGACACTATAGCAATCAGCCCCAGCATTTT
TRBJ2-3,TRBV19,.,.,CASRLFVGSTDTQYF,TGTGCCAGTAGACTATTCGTAGGAAGCACAGATACGCAGTATTTT
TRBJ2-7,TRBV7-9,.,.,CASSLIAPGYDEQYF,TGTGCCAGCAGCTTAATAGCGCCAGGTTACGACGAGCAGTACTTC
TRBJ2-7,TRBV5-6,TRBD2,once,CASSKAGGPAYEQYF,TGTGCCAGCAGCAAAGCGGGGGGACCCGCCTACGAGCAGTACTTC
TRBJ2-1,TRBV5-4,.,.,CASSAIGNEQFF,TGTGCCAGCAGCGCAATAGGGAATGAGCAGTTCTTC
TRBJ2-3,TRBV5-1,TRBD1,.,CASSLTGGADTQYF,TGCGCCAGCAGTCTGACAGGGGGTGCAGATACGCAGTATTTT
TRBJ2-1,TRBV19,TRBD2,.,CASNMGRDDEQFF,TGTGCCAGTAACATGGGGAGGGATGATGAGCAGTTCTTC
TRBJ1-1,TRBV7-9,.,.,CASSLEPNTEAFF,TGTGCCAGCAGCCTAGAGCCGAACACTGAAGCTTTCTTT
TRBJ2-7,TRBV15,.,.,CATSSRQSSYEQYF,TGTGCCACCAGCAGTCGACAGAGCTCCTACGAGCAGTACTTC
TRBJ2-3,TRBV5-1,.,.,CASSFETDTQYF,TGCGCCAGCAGCTTTGAGACAGATACGCAGTATTTT
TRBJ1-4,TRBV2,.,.,CASSPNGVENEKLFF,TGTGCCAGCAGCCCCAATGGGGTGGAAAATGAAAAACTGTTTTTT
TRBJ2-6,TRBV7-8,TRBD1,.,CASSLPVGGGSGANVLTF,TGTGCCAGCAGCCTCCCGGTAGGGGGCGGGTCTGGGGCCAACGTCCTGACTTTC
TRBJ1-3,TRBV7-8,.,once,CASSLPKRNSGNTIYF,TGTGCCAGCAGCTTACCGAAACGAAACTCTGGAAACACCATATATTTT
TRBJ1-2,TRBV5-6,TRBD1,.,CASSGEGQGFYGYTF,TGTGCCAGCAGCGGAGAGGGACAGGGGTTTTATGGCTACACCTTC
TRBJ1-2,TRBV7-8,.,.,CAAEGPNYGYTF,TGTGCCGCGGAGGGTCCTAACTATGGCTACACCTTC
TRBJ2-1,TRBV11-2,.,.,CASSWGWGRDEQFF,TGTGCCAGCAGCTGGGGATGGGGGCGGGATGAGCAGTTCTTC
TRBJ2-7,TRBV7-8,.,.,CASSLLSLQGKEQYF,TGTGCCAGCAGCTTATTGTCTTTACAGGGTAAAGAGCAGTACTTC
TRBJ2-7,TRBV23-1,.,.,CASSQSDRLSSYEQYF,TGCGCCAGCAGTCAATCAGACAGGCTTAGCTCCTACGAGCAGTACTTC
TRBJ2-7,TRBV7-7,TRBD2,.,CASSFGLAVACPSKAYEQYF,TGTGCTAGCAGCTTCGGACTAGCGGTGGCCTGCCCCTCGAAAGCCTACGAGCAGTACTTC
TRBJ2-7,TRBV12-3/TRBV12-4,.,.,CASGRVTYEQYF,TGTGCCAGCGGCCGGGTTACCTACGAGCAGTACTTC
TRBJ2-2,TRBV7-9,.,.,CASSLSTNTGELFF,TGTGCCAGCAGCTTATCCACTAACACCGGGGAGCTGTTTTTT
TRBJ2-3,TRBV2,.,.,CASSDRSDTQYF,TGTGCCAGCAGTGACAGGTCAGATACGCAGTATTTT
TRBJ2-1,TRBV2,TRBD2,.,CASSYTSGGHNEQFF,TGTGCCAGCAGTTACACTAGCGGGGGTCACAATGAGCAGTTCTTC
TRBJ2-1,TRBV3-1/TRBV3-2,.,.,CASSQNTYNEQFF,TGTGCCAGCAGCCAAAACACCTACAATGAGCAGTTCTTC
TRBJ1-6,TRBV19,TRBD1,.,CASSIRDRDSPLHF,TGTGCCAGTAGTATCCGGGACAGGGATTCACCCCTCCACTTT
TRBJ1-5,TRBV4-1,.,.,CASSSDRDYSNQPQHF,TGCGCCAGCAGCAGCGACCGGGACTATAGCAATCAGCCCCAGCATTTT
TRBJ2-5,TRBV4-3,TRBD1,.,CASSQTKGGAGQTQYF,TGCGCCAGCAGCCAGACAAAAGGGGGCGCTGGTCAGACCCAGTACTTC
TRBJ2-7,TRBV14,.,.,CASSQDSLTTHGSSYEQYF,TGTGCCAGCAGCCAAGATTCATTGACTACCCATGGGAGCTCCTACGAGCAGTACTTC
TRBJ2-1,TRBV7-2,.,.,CASSFSRDDEQFF,TGTGCCAGCAGCTTCTCCCGGGATGATGAGCAGTTCTTC
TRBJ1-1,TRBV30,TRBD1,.,CAWAIDRAVTEAFF,TGTGCCTGGGCCATTGACAGGGCCGTCACTGAAGCTTTCTTT
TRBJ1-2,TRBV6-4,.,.,CASSFDGSYGYTF,TGTGCCAGCAGTTTTGACGGCTCATATGGCTACACCTTC
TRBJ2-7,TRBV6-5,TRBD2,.,CASSYGVRDYYEQYF,TGTGCCAGCAGTTACGGAGTCCGGGACTACTACGAGCAGTACTTC
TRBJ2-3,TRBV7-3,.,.,CASSPGTSTDTQYF,TGTGCCAGCAGCCCCGGGACTAGCACAGATACGCAGTATTTT
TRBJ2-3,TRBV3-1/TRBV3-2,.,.,CASSQVIQSTQYF,TGTGCCAGCAGCCAAGTTATTCAGTCCACGCAGTATTTT
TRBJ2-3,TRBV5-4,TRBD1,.,CASSLARQGTDTQYF,TGTGCCAGCAGCTTGGCCCGACAGGGGACAGATACGCAGTATTTT
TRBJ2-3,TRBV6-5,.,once,CASSYSPLHWRDTQYF,TGTGCCAGCAGTTACTCCCCTTTACATTGGCGGGATACGCAGTATTTT
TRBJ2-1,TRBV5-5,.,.,CASSFKTPLYNEQFF,TGTGCCAGCAGCTTTAAGACTCCACTCTACAATGAGCAGTTCTTC
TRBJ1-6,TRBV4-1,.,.,CASSQASSYNSPLHF,TGCGCCAGCAGCCAAGCCAGCTCCTATAATTCACCCCTCCACTTT
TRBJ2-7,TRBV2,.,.,CASSISYEQYF,TGTGCCAGCAGTATTTCCTACGAGCAGTACTTC
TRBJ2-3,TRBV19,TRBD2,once,CASARGGPPDTQYF,TGTGCCAGTGCACGGGGGGGCCCCCCAGATACGCAGTATTTT
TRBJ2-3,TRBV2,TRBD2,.,CASNLRLAGGKDTQYF,TGTGCCAGTAATCTTAGACTAGCGGGGGGGAAGGATACGCAGTATTTT
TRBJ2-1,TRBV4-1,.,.,CASSQTGSLGSGTNNEQFF,TGCGCCAGCAGCCAGACAGGGAGCCTAGGTAGCGGGACCAACAATGAGCAGTTCTTC
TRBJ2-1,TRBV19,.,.,CASSPTGSGYNEQFF,TGTGCCAGTAGTCCCACAGGGTCGGGCTACAATGAGCAGTTCTTC